The 29 T cell receptor beta chains reported below all come from one sample, sequenced in a study of blood T cell repertoires in COVID-19. The method was immunoSEQ multiplex PCR; TCRdb's version includes in-frame clones alone and lacks a portion of them. The sample carries under 250,000 clones, 88% recorded once. Sequenced: peripheral blood. These receptors all come from a woman aged 55-70 years with acute or convalescent COVID-19.

The genes are TRBV6-5 and TRBJ2-3; 10 positions agree with TRBD2. Germline V gives CDR1 MNHEY, CDR2 SVGAGI. The J segment lost 5 bases and the V segment lost 8 bases, leaving 7 bases of the junction unmatched. CDR3 size: 14 residues. Here the CDR3 reads CASGIAGGEDTQYF. Here the CDR3 DNA reads TGTGCCAGCGGGATAGCGGGGGGCGAAGATACGCAGTATTTT.

The rearrangement joins TRBV9 to TRBJ2-1; 8 bases align to TRBD1. V dropped 3 bases and J dropped 4; count of bases not matched to a gene: 3. Germline loops: CDR1 SGDLS, CDR2 YYNGEE. The CDR3 loop spans 14 amino acids. In nucleotides, the CDR3 is TGTGCCAGCAGCGGCCGGGACAGGTACAATGAGCAGTTCTTC. Its protein is CASSGRDRYNEQFF.

The chain couples TRBV28 to TRBJ2-7, with 7 bases that match TRBD2. The junction had 4 bases not matched to a gene; V was cut back by 4 bases and J by 4 bases. The CDR3 consists of 13 residues. Germline V gene lookup returns CDR1 MDHEN and CDR2 SYDVKM. The CDR3 sequence is CASSSWGGYEQYF. The DNA for the CDR3 is TGTGCCAGCAGTTCCTGGGGGGGTTACGAGCAGTACTTC.

The chain links TRBV19 to TRBJ1-1; 7 bases fit TRBD1. CDR1 and CDR2 from the germline V gene are LNHDA and SQIVND (reference sequence). Germline trimming cut 1 base from V and 1 base from J; bases unmatched to any gene: 6. The CDR3 covers 16 residues. The CDR3 loop reads CASSIATGQRNTEAFF. Here the CDR3 DNA reads TGTGCCAGTAGTATAGCAACGGGACAGCGGAACACTGAAGCTTTCTTT.

V is TRBV5-4 and J is TRBJ1-4, with D possibly matching TRBD1 (5 bases). Germline CDR1 is SGHNT and CDR2 is YYREEE (reference sequence). This CDR3 comprises 15 residues. The ends were cut back, 1 base at V and 7 bases at J, with 14 bases in the middle. The CDR3 reads CASSLRQSGSEKLFF. The CDR3 region has the DNA TGTGCCAGCAGCTTGCGACAGTCCGGGAGTGAAAAACTGTTTTTT.

This chain joins TRBV2 and TRBJ2-2; D unclear. This CDR3 is 10 amino acids long. Germline loops: CDR1 SNHLY, CDR2 FYNNEI. Trimming took 8 bases from V and 5 from J, leaving 3 bases between them. The CDR3 region is CASRTGELFF. CDR3 bases: TGTGCCAGCCGGACCGGGGAGCTGTTTTTT.

This chain links TRBV7-6 with TRBJ2-5, with TRBD1 matching 8 bases. The germline V gene has CDR1 SGHVS and CDR2 FNYEAQ. The CDR3 totals 15 residues. Trimming took 5 bases from V and 4 from J; bases not matched to a gene: 9. The CDR3 coding sequence is TGTGCCAGCAGCCGCCGGGACAGGAGGGCAGAGACCCAGTACTTC. It specifies CASSRRDRRAETQYF.

The V call is TRBV6-5, the J call TRBJ2-3; 8 bases are a match to TRBD2. CDR1 is MNHEY, CDR2 SVGAGI, per germline. The length of the CDR3 is 16 residues. Germline trimming cut 1 base from V and 2 bases from J; bases unmatched to any gene: 5. As DNA, the CDR3 is TGTGCCAGCAGTTACTTGGCGGGGGGATCCACAGATACGCAGTATTTT. Protein sequence: CASSYLAGGSTDTQYF.

This clone came up many times. The gene calls are TRBV2 and TRBJ2-7, with TRBD2 matching 12 bases. From germline, CDR1 is SNHLY and CDR2 FYNNEI. The CDR3 is 16 amino acids. V lost 2 bases, J lost 3 bases, and 5 bases stayed unmatched. CDR3 nucleotides: TGTGCCAGCAGTGAACTAGCGGGAGGGCCCATCTACGAGCAGTACTTC. Residues: CASSELAGGPIYEQYF.

The chain employs TRBV30 and TRBJ1-5; 7 nucleotides align to TRBD1. The length of the CDR3 is 13 residues. Trimming cost V 3 bases and J 7 bases; bases outside gene matches: 6. Germline CDR1 is GTSNPN and CDR2 is SVGIG (reference sequence). In DNA form, the CDR3 reads TGTGCCTGGAGCGCAGGGGGAGAACAGCCCCAGCATTTT. Its translation is CAWSAGGEQPQHF.

DNA for the CDR3: TGTGCCAGCAGCCCCTGGGACAGGCACACTGAAGCTTTCTTT. It yields the protein CASSPWDRHTEAFF. The V call is TRBV14, the J call TRBJ1-1; 8 positions match TRBD1. This CDR3 has 14 amino acids. Per the germline V gene, CDR1 is SGHDN and CDR2 is FVKESK. The junction had 4 bases not matched to a gene; V was cut back by 4 bases and J by 3 bases.

The genes are TRBV28 and TRBJ2-7, with D perhaps matching TRBD2 (5 bases). This CDR3 is 12 amino acids long. CDR1 is MDHEN and CDR2 is SYDVKM in the germline V gene. CDR3 in amino acids: CACVDSSYEQYF. CDR3 DNA: TGTGCATGCGTGGACTCTTCCTACGAGCAGTACTTC.

V and J are TRBV27 and TRBJ2-7; tentatively, D is TRBD2 (6 bases). CDR1 MNHEY and CDR2 SMNVEV come from the germline V gene (reference sequence). Trimming stripped 6 bases from V and 6 bases from J, with 18 bases between. There are 14 residues in the CDR3. CDR3 residues: CASSPNRLVSEQYF. The CDR3 DNA reads as TGTGCCAGCAGCCCAAACAGACTAGTCTCCGAGCAGTACTTC.

This chain uses TRBV9 with TRBJ2-7; D perhaps matches TRBD2 (7 bases). The V and J ends lost 3 bases and 6 bases respectively, with 16 bases between them. The CDR3 totals 14 residues. CDR1 and CDR2 from the germline V gene are SGDLS and YYNGEE. CDR3 loop: CASSALGGQGEQYF. The CDR3, as DNA: TGTGCCAGCAGCGCCCTGGGGGGGCAGGGCGAGCAGTACTTC.

The CDR3, as DNA: TGCGCCAGCAGCCGGGACAGTATTTCACCCCTCCACTTT. It encodes CASSRDSISPLHF. The V gene is TRBV10-1, the J gene TRBJ1-6; TRBD1 aligns across 7 bases. The CDR3 has 13 residues. Germline V gene lookup returns CDR1 WNHNN and CDR2 SYGVQD (reference sequence). Unmatched junction bases numbered 5, after V lost 6 bases and J lost 9 bases.

This clone has only a few counts. This chain joins TRBV19 and TRBJ1-4, with D possibly being TRBD1 (6 bases). Germline V gene sequence: CDR1 LNHDA, CDR2 SQIVND (reference sequence). Trimming took off 9 bases at V and 8 bases at J, with 16 bases between the two ends. CDR3 size: 13 residues. The CDR3 bases are TGTGCCAGCCAAAATGGGGGCGGGGAAAAACTGTTTTTT. Translation: CASQNGGGEKLFF.

This clone was seen just once. The rearrangement joins TRBV7-2 to TRBJ1-5; D gene uncertain. This CDR3 contains 12 residues. Trimming removed 1 base at V and 9 bases at J, with 7 bases between. Germline CDR1 reads SGHTA; CDR2 reads FQGNSA. CDR3: CASSLGAGPQHF. The CDR3 DNA reads TGTGCCAGCAGCTTAGGAGCCGGGCCCCAGCATTTT. The whole variable domain, remainder taken from reference TRBV7-2 and TRBJ1-5, is GAGVSQSPSNKVTEKGKDVELRCDPISGHTALYWYRQSLGQGLEFLIYFQGNSAPDKSGLPSDRFSAERTGGSVSTLTIQRTQQEDSAVYLCASSLGAGPQHFGDGTRLSIL.

The gene calls are TRBV4-3 and TRBJ2-7; 9 bases map to TRBD1. V lost 3 bases, J lost 4 bases, and 7 bases stayed unmatched. The V gene's germline CDR1 is LGHNA and CDR2 YSLEER. The CDR3 totals 15 residues. The CDR3 protein is CASSQFGTGTYEQYF. CDR3 DNA: TGCGCCAGCAGCCAGTTCGGGACAGGGACGTACGAGCAGTACTTC.

This clone was counted ten times or more. The chain uses TRBV19 and TRBJ2-3, with 12 nucleotides matching TRBD2. Per the germline V gene, CDR1 is LNHDA and CDR2 is SQIVND (reference sequence). V lost 4 bases to trimming and J lost 2 bases; unmatched junction nucleotides: 4. This CDR3 comprises 16 residues. The CDR3 coding sequence is TGTGCCAGTAGTACCGGACTAGCGGGGTACACAGATACGCAGTATTTT. This encodes CASSTGLAGYTDTQYF.

V gene TRBV5-4 combines with J gene TRBJ1-1, with D uncertain. Germline assignment: CDR1 SGHNT and CDR2 YYREEE (reference sequence). Trimming stripped 2 bases from V and 6 bases from J, with 11 bases between. The CDR3 is 13 amino acids. The CDR3, as DNA: TGTGCCAGCAGCTTCTGGACTAGAGCTGAAGCTTTCTTT. Protein sequence: CASSFWTRAEAFF. Looking up the rest from reference TRBV5-4 and TRBJ1-1 gives the full variable domain: ETGVTQSPTHLIKTRGQQVTLRCSSQSGHNTVSWYQQALGQGPQFIFQYYREEENGRGNFPPRFSGLQFPNYSSELNVNALELDDSALYLCASSFWTRAEAFFGQGTRLTVV.

V and J are TRBV25-1 and TRBJ2-5; the match to TRBD1 covers 9 bases. The germline V gene encodes CDR1 MGHDK and CDR2 SYGVNS. The ends lost 4 bases at V and 9 bases at J; junction bases unmatched: 6. This CDR3 region has 13 residues. The CDR3 DNA reads TGTGCCAGCAGTGCCGGGACAGGGATCCCCCAGTACTTC. Translation: CASSAGTGIPQYF.

This clone was found once. This chain joins TRBV15 and TRBJ2-1; tentative D call: TRBD2 (5 bases). The germline V gene encodes CDR1 LNHNV and CDR2 YYDKDF (reference sequence). This CDR3 region has 16 residues. The germline V and J ends were trimmed by 5 bases and 0 bases, with 14 bases remaining between them. The CDR3 DNA reads TGTGCCACCAGCGATAACCTAGGGAGCTCCTACAATGAGCAGTTCTTC. Encoded protein: CATSDNLGSSYNEQFF.

The CDR3 spells CASRSSQGASRNSPLHF. Written as DNA, the CDR3 is TGTGCCAGCAGATCATCACAGGGGGCTTCGCGAAATTCACCCCTCCACTTT. The rearrangement joins TRBV28 to TRBJ1-6; TRBD1 matches 9 bases. Losses at the gene ends were 6 bases for V and 7 bases for J; bases not matched to a gene: 13. The CDR3 runs 17 residues. CDR1 is MDHEN, CDR2 SYDVKM, per germline.

The rearrangement uses TRBV29-1 and TRBJ1-3; 7 bases are a match to TRBD1. V lost 6 bases to trimming and J lost 2 bases; unmatched junction nucleotides: 4. The CDR3 consists of 13 residues. The germline gives CDR1 SQVTM, CDR2 ANQGSEA. The CDR3 nucleotides are TGCAGCGTCAACAGGGGTACTGGAAACACCATATATTTT. Translation: CSVNRGTGNTIYF.

This chain connects TRBV6-5 to TRBJ2-1; 9 bases fit TRBD1. The germline V gene encodes CDR1 MNHEY and CDR2 SVGAGI. The trim removed 2 bases at V and 7 bases at J, leaving 9 bases unmatched. CDR3 length: 16 amino acids. CDR3 sequence: CASSYTGTGLVNEQFF. CDR3 bases: TGTGCCAGCAGTTACACCGGGACAGGGTTAGTGAATGAGCAGTTCTTC.

The rearrangement links TRBV21-1 to TRBJ2-7; the table assigns TRBD1, which was not confirmed against the DNA. TRBV21-1 is recorded as a pseudogene. The CDR3 totals 16 residues. The CDR3 spells CASSKVVRINSYEQYF. CDR3 in DNA: TGTGCCAGCAGCAAAGTTGTCAGAATAAACTCCTACGAGCAGTACTTC.

The V gene is TRBV7-9, the J gene TRBJ1-1; D perhaps matches TRBD1 (6 bases). With 1 base removed from V and 6 bases from J, the gap between germline ends came to 15 bases. The germline gives CDR1 SEHNR, CDR2 FQNEAQ (reference sequence). The CDR3 totals 15 residues. CDR3 sequence: CASSLGGYRVPEAFF. The CDR3 nucleotides are TGTGCCAGCAGCTTAGGCGGGTACAGGGTACCTGAAGCTTTCTTT.

This chain links TRBV28 with TRBJ1-2; 8 nucleotides align to TRBD1. CDR3 length equals 14 residues. Germline V gene data show CDR1 as MDHEN and CDR2 as SYDVKM. Germline trimming cut 8 bases from V and 2 bases from J; bases unmatched to any gene: 7. Here the CDR3 reads CASSNRGRNYGYTF. The CDR3 bases are TGTGCCAGCTCCAACAGGGGGAGAAACTATGGCTACACCTTC.

The chain joins TRBV3-1 (or the pseudogene TRBV3-2) to TRBJ2-7, with TRBD2 matching 10 bases. Germline CDR1 and CDR2: LGHDT and YNNKEL (reference sequence). The CDR3 sequence is 16 residues long. The ends lost 1 base at V and 6 bases at J; junction bases unmatched: 9. CDR3 amino acids: CASSQGWLAGESEQYF. CDR3 sequence (DNA): TGTGCCAGCAGCCAAGGATGGCTAGCGGGAGAAAGCGAGCAGTACTTC.